This T cell receptor beta chain was recovered during a study of blood T cell repertoires in COVID-19. Study-level information: Donors in the United States, Italy and Spain gave samples during acute or convalescent COVID-19. T cells, B-cell-depleted T cells, or PBMCs supplied cDNA or gDNA.

The V gene's germline CDR1 is LNHDA and CDR2 SQIVND (reference sequence). The CDR3 runs 14 residues. V dropped 9 bases and J dropped 1 base, with 15 bases sitting between them. In the original processing: Estimates of nucleated cell counts were drawn from the amplification of reference gene primers. The assay was immunoSEQ multiplex PCR, and TCRdb's table has in-frame clones only and misses some. Clonal size and the V and J genes are those of that table, whereas D and trimming came from the DNA. This table holds roughly 110,000 clones, under 85% found once. This sequence was found in a woman in her fifties or sixties with acute or convalescent COVID-19. Sequencing used peripheral blood. V and J are TRBV19 and TRBJ1-1; no clear D gene. CDR3 nucleotides: TGTGCCAGCCTGGACTACCTTCAGAACACTGAAGCTTTCTTT. It is translated as CASLDYLQNTEAFF.